The TCR beta chain under discussion was sequenced for a study of cytomegalovirus exposure and HLA in healthy donors. With regard to this clone: The target antigen is unknown.

The PCR ran on 60 Vbeta and 13 Jbeta primers. The repertoire was sequenced with immunoSEQ multiplex PCR; TCRdb's copy has only in-frame clones and lacks some. The sample holds about 200,000 clones; 70% to 90% are singletons and the top ten take 2.9%. Study outcomes and limitations: Testing in vitro showed a few CMV-associated chains specific for CMV antigens. The authors later linked a missense DCLRE1C variant to TCR beta V- and J-gene trimming.

Germline V lookup: CDR1 MGHRA, CDR2 YSYEKL. CDR3 length: 13 residues. Trimming removed 3 bases at V and 8 bases at J, with 13 bases between. The TCR was taken from a man aged 25-45 years in good health and CMV-seronegative. Sample: PBMCs. The genes are TRBV4-1 and TRBJ1-2; TRBD1 might be the D (6 bases). The CDR3 here is CASSHTGGQGYTF. The CDR3 DNA reads TGCGCCAGCAGCCATACGGGGGGGCAAGGCTACACCTTC.